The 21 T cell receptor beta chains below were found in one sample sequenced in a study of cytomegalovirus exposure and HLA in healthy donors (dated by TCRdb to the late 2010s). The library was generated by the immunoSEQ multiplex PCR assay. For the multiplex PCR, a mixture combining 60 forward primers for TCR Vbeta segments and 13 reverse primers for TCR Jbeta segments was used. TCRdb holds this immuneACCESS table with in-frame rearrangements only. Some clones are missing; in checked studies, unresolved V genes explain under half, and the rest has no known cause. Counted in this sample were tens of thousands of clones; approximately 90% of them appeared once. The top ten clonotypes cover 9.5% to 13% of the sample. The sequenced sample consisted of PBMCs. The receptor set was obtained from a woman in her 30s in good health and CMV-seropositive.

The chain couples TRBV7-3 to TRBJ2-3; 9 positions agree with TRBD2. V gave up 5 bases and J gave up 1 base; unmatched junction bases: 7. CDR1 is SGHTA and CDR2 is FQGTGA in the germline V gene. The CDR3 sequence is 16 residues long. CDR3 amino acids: CASSPAGGPRTDTQYF. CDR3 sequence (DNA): TGTGCCAGCAGCCCAGCGGGAGGACCCCGCACAGATACGCAGTATTTT.

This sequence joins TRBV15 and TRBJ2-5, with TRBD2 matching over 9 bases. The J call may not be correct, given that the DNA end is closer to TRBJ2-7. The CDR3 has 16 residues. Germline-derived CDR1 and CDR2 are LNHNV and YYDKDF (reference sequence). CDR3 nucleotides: TGTGCCACCAGCAGAAGTAGCGGGAGTGGCCTCTACGAGCAGTACTTC. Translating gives CATSRSSGSGLYEQYF.

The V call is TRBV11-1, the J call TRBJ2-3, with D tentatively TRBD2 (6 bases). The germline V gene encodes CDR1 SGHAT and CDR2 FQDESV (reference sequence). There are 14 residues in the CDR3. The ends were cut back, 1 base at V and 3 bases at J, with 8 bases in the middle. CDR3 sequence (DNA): TGTGCCAGCAGCTTAGGGAGGGAAACAGATACGCAGTATTTT. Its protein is CASSLGRETDTQYF.

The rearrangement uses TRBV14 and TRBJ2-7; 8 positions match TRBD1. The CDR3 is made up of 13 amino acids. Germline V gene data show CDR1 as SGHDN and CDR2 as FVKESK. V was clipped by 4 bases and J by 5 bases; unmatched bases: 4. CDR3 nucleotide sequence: TGTGCCAGCAGCCCAGGGGGCTGGGACGAGCAGTACTTC. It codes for CASSPGGWDEQYF. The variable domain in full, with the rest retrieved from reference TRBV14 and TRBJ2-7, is EAGVTQFPSHSVIEKGQTVTLRCDPISGHDNLYWYRRVMGKEIKFLLHFVKESKQDESGMPNNRFLAERTGGTYSTLKVQPAELEDSGVYFCASSPGGWDEQYFGPGTRLTVT.

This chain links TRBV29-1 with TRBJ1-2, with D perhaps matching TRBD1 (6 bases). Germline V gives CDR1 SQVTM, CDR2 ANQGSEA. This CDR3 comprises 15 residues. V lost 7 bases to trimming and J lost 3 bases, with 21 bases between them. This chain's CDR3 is CSAETSGGVHYGYTF. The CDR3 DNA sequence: TGCAGCGCCGAAACATCGGGGGGCGTTCACTATGGCTACACCTTC.

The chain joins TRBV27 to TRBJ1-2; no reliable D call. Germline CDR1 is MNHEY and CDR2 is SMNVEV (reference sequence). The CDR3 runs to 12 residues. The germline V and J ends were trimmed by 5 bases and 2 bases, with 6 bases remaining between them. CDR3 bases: TGTGCCAGCAGTACATCCAACTATGGCTACACCTTC. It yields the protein CASSTSNYGYTF.

The CDR3 sequence: CASSQAGTGGLEQYF. Here the CDR3 DNA reads TGCGCCAGCAGCCAAGCGGGGACAGGGGGATTGGAGCAGTACTTC. The rearrangement uses TRBV4-1 and TRBJ2-7, with 11 bases aligning to TRBD1. V shed 1 base and J 7 bases; nucleotides not matched to a gene: 6. Germline V gives CDR1 MGHRA, CDR2 YSYEKL. CDR3 length equals 15 residues.

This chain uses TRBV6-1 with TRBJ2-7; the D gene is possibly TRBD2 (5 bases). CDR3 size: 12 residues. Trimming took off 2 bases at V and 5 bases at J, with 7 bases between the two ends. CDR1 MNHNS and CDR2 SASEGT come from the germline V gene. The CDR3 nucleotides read TGTGCCAGCAGTGAACGAGGGAACGAGCAGTACTTC. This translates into CASSERGNEQYF.

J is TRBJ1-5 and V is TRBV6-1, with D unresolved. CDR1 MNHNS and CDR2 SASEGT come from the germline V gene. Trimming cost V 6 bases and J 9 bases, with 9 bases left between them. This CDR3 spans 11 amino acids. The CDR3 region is CASSGLMPQHF. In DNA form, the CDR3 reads TGTGCCAGCAGCGGACTGATGCCCCAGCATTTT.

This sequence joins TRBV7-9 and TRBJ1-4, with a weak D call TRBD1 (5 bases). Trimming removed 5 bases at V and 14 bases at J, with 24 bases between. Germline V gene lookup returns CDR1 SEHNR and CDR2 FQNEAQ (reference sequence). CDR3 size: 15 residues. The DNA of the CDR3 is TGTGCCAGCAGCCTCCCGGTTCTTAATAGGGGCGGTCTGTTTTTT. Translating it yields CASSLPVLNRGGLFF.

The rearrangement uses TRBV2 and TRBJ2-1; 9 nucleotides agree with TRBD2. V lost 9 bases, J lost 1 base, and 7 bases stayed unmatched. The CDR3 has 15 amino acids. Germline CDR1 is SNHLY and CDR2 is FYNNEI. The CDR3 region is CARTRAGGSYNEQFF. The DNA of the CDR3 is TGTGCCAGAACCCGAGCGGGAGGTTCCTACAATGAGCAGTTCTTC.

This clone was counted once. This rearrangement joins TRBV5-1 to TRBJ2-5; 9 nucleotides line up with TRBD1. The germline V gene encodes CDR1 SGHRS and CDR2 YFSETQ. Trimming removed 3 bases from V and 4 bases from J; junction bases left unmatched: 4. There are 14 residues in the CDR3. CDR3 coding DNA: TGCGCCAGCAGCTCGGGACAGGGCTCAGAGACCCAGTACTTC. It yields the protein CASSSGQGSETQYF.

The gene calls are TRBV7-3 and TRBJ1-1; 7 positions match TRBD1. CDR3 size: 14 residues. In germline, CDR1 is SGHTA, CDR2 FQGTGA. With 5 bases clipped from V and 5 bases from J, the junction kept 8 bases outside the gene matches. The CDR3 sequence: CASSIGGVGTEAFF. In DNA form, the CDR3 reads TGTGCCAGCAGCATAGGGGGCGTAGGGACTGAAGCTTTCTTT.

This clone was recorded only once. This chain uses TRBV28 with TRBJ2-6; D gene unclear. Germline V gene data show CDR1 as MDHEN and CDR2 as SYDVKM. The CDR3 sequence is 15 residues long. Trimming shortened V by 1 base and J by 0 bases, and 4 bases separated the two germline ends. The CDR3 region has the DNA TGTGCCAGCAGTTTATCCGGCTCTGGGGCCAACGTCCTGACTTTC. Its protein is CASSLSGSGANVLTF.

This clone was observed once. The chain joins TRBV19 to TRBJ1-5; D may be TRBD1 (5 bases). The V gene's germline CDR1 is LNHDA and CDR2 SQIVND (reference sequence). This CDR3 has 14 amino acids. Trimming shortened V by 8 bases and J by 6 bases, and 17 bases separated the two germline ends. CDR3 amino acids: CASLHSAGGQPQHF. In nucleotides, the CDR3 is TGTGCCAGTCTTCATTCTGCCGGGGGTCAGCCCCAGCATTTT.

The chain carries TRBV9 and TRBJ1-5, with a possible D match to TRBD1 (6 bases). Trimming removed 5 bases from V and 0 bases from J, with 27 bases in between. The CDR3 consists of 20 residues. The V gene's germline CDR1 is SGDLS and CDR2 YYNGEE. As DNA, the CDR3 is TGTGCCAGCAGTGTCAAACCTCCAGGCAGGGGCAGGAATAGCAATCAGCCCCAGCATTTT. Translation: CASSVKPPGRGRNSNQPQHF.

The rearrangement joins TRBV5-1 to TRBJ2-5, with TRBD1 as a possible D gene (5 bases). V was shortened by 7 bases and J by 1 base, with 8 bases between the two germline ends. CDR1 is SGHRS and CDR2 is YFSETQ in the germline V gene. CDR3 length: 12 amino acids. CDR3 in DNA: TGCGCCAGCGGCAGGGCCCAAGAGACCCAGTACTTC. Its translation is CASGRAQETQYF.

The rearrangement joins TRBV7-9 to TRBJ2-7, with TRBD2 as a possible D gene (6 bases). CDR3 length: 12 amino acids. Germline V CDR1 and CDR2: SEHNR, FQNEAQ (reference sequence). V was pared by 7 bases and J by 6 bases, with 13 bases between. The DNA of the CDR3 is TGTGCCAGCAACACTGGGGGAGGCGAGCAGTACTTC. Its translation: CASNTGGGEQYF. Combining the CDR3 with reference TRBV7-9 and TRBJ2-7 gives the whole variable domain DTGVSQNPRHKITKRGQNVTFRCDPISEHNRLYWYRQTLGQGPEFLTYFQNEAQLEKSRLLSDRFSAERPKGSFSTLEIQRTEQGDSAMYLCASNTGGGEQYFGPGTRLTVT.

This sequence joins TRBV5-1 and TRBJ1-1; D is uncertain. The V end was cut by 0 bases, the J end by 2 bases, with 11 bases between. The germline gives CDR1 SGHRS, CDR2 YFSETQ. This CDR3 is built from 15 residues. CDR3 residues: CASSLGRGINTEAFF. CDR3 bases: TGCGCCAGCAGCTTGGGACGGGGAATTAACACTGAAGCTTTCTTT.

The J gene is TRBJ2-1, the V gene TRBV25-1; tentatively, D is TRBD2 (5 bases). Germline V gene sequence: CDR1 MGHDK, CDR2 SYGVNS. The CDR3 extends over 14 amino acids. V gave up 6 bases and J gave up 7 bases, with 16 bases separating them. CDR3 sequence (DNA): TGTGCCAGCAGCCTCCGGGGTGCCGCTAATGAGCAGTTCTTC. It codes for CASSLRGAANEQFF.

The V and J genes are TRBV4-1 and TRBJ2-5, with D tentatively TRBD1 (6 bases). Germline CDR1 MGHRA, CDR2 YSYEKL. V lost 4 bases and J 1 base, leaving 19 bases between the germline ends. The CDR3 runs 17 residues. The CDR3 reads CASSLYLRDNSQETQYF. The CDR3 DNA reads TGCGCCAGCAGCCTTTACCTCCGGGACAACTCCCAAGAGACCCAGTACTTC.